The 8 T cell receptor beta chains listed next were all sequenced from one sample in a study of blood T cell repertoires in COVID-19. Method: immunoSEQ multiplex PCR; TCRdb's copy keeps in-frame clones and lacks some. Of some 120,000 clones in the sample, around 87% are singletons; the top ten hold approximately 3.3%. Sequenced: peripheral blood. Receptors were obtained from a woman aged 60-70 years with acute or convalescent COVID-19.

This sequence joins TRBV27 and TRBJ1-2; 8 positions agree with TRBD1. The CDR3 length is 14 residues. V gave up 5 bases and J gave up 7 bases; unmatched junction bases: 9. The germline CDR1 and CDR2 sequences are MNHEY and SMNVEV (reference sequence). CDR3 loop: CASSPGQGTSGYTF. CDR3 nucleotides: TGTGCCAGCAGTCCTGGACAGGGTACTTCTGGCTACACCTTC.

The chain links TRBV7-8 to TRBJ1-3; 7 bases align to TRBD1. There are 14 residues in the CDR3. With V trimmed by 5 bases and J by 7 bases, 8 bases remained unmatched. Per the germline V gene, CDR1 is SGHVS and CDR2 is FQNEAQ. The CDR3 DNA reads as TGTGCCAGCAGCGGACAGGCACGGGGGAACACCATATATTTT. As protein: CASSGQARGNTIYF.

The chain uses TRBV2 and TRBJ2-1; 11 bases match TRBD2. Germline V gene sequence: CDR1 SNHLY, CDR2 FYNNEI. The V gene end was trimmed by 5 bases and the J gene end by 14 bases; junction bases not matched to a gene: 2. The CDR3 has 11 amino acids. In nucleotides, the CDR3 is TGTGCCAGCAGTTTACTAGCGGGGGAGTTCTTC. It specifies CASSLLAGEFF. Looking up the rest from reference TRBV2 and TRBJ2-1 gives the full variable domain: EPEVTQTPSHQVTQMGQEVILRCVPISNHLYFYWYRQILGQKVEFLVSFYNNEISEKSEIFDDQFSVERPDGSNFTLKIRSTKLEDSAMYFCASSLLAGEFFGPGTRLTVL.

The J gene is TRBJ1-1, the V gene TRBV12-3 or TRBV12-4; D not certain. The length of the CDR3 is 12 residues. Trimming took 6 bases from V and 7 from J, leaving 12 bases between them. The CDR3 DNA reads as TGTGCCAGCAGCACCAGGCCTGATGAAGCTTTCTTT. Its translation: CASSTRPDEAFF.

The genes are TRBV5-1 and TRBJ1-1; D remains ambiguous. Germline V lookup: CDR1 SGHRS, CDR2 YFSETQ. Trimming took 3 bases from V and 5 from J, leaving 11 bases between them. The CDR3 has 13 amino acids. The CDR3 bases are TGCGCCAGCAGCTCCATGGGGAGTACTGAAGCTTTCTTT. Protein sequence: CASSSMGSTEAFF.

Here the CDR3 DNA reads TGTGCCACCAGCGTAACTGGAAACACCATATATTTT. Protein: CATSVTGNTIYF. This chain uses TRBV15 with TRBJ1-3; D is uncertain. V was trimmed by 5 bases and J by 2 bases, leaving 4 bases between them. The CDR3 has 12 residues. Germline CDR1 is LNHNV and CDR2 is YYDKDF (reference sequence).

The J gene is TRBJ2-1, the V gene TRBV24-1; a possible D gene is TRBD2 (6 bases). Germline V lookup: CDR1 KGHDR, CDR2 SFDVKD. This CDR3 contains 14 residues. V was trimmed by 7 bases and J by 10 bases, leaving 19 bases between them. The CDR3 DNA sequence: TGTGCCACCAGCGATGGCGGGAAGCCAATCGAGCAGTTCTTC. Residues: CATSDGGKPIEQFF.

The V and J genes are TRBV3-1 (or the pseudogene TRBV3-2) and TRBJ1-2; TRBD1 might be the D (5 bases). This CDR3 spans 14 amino acids. With 3 bases removed from V and 8 bases from J, the gap between germline ends came to 16 bases. CDR1 is LGHDT and CDR2 is YNNKEL in the germline V gene (reference sequence). The CDR3 DNA sequence: TGTGCCAGCAGCCATCTGGGGGGAATGGGCGGCTACACCTTC. Translation gives CASSHLGGMGGYTF.